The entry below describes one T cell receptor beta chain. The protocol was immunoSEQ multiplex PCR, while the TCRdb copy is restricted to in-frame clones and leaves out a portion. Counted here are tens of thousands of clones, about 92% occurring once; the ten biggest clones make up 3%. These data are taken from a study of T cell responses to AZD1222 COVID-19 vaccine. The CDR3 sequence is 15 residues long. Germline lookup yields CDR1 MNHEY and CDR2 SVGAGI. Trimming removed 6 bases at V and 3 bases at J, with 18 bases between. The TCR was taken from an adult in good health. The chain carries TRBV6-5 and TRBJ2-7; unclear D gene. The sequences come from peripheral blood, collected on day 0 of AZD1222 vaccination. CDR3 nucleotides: TGTGCCAGCAGGCGTTATCGGGCACAAAACTACGAGCAGTACTTC. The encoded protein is CASRRYRAQNYEQYF.